Listed here are 7 T cell receptor beta chains from one sample, sequenced in a study of blood T cell repertoires in COVID-19. Libraries were prepared by immunoSEQ multiplex PCR; TCRdb keeps only in-frame clonotypes and omits some of them. Among about 50,000 clones listed, around 76% were seen once. Input material: peripheral blood. These receptors were collected from a man in his forties or fifties with active or convalescent COVID-19.

The chain couples TRBV20-1 to TRBJ2-5, with a tentative D call TRBD2 (5 bases). Germline-derived CDR1 and CDR2 are DFQATT and SNEGSKA (reference sequence). The CDR3 is 15 amino acids. Trimming took 3 bases from V and 5 from J, leaving 19 bases between them. CDR3 sequence (DNA): TGCAGTGCTAGTGCTTATCGCGGGTGGTATGAGACCCAGTACTTC. It is translated as CSASAYRGWYETQYF.

V usage is TRBV15 and J usage is TRBJ2-1; possible D gene TRBD2, 6 bases. The V gene's germline CDR1 is LNHNV and CDR2 YYDKDF (reference sequence). V lost 1 base and J lost 1, with 8 bases in between. The CDR3 has 15 amino acids. The DNA for the CDR3 is TGTGCCACCAGCAGAGCTAGCGCTTCCTACAATGAGCAGTTCTTC. As protein: CATSRASASYNEQFF. Variable domain in full (rest from reference TRBV15 and TRBJ2-1): DAMVIQNPRYQVTQFGKPVTLSCSQTLNHNVMYWYQQKSSQAPKLLFHYYDKDFNNEADTPDNFQSRRPNTSFCFLDIRSPGLGDTAMYLCATSRASASYNEQFFGPGTRLTVL.

The rearrangement uses TRBV6-1 and TRBJ2-7; the D is unclear. With 0 bases removed from V and 2 bases from J, the gap between germline ends came to 14 bases. Looked up from germline, CDR1 is MNHNS and CDR2 is SASEGT. The CDR3 is 16 amino acids. In DNA, the CDR3 is TGTGCCAGCAGTGAAGCAAGTCACCTACGGGCCTACGAGCAGTACTTC. Its protein product is CASSEASHLRAYEQYF.

The V and J genes are TRBV19 and TRBJ2-5; D unresolved. The CDR3 has 16 residues. V lost 0 bases and J lost 7, with 18 bases in between. Per germline, CDR1 LNHDA and CDR2 SQIVND (reference sequence). For the CDR3, the DNA is TGTGCCAGTAGTATAGACAGTCGCAATAGACTGTCGACCCAGTACTTC. Its translation is CASSIDSRNRLSTQYF.

This chain joins TRBV5-1 and TRBJ2-7, with D tentatively TRBD2 (6 bases). The V end lost 5 bases, the J end lost 5 bases, and 14 bases lay between the germline ends. The CDR3 is 13 residues long. CDR1 and CDR2 (germline): SGHRS, YFSETQ. The CDR3: CASSFAEGDEQYF. The CDR3, as DNA: TGCGCCAGCAGTTTTGCGGAGGGCGACGAGCAGTACTTC.

The chain is built from TRBV7-2 and TRBJ2-1; D unclear. V shed 3 bases and J shed 0 bases, with 9 bases lying between them. The V gene's germline CDR1 is SGHTA and CDR2 FQGNSA. This CDR3 is built from 15 residues. DNA for the CDR3: TGTGCCAGCAGCTTTACTATGAGCTCCTACAATGAGCAGTTCTTC. Protein: CASSFTMSSYNEQFF.

The CDR3, as DNA: TGTGCCAGCAGCTTTCAACAGGGGGCGAACAATGAGCAGTTCTTC. Translated, it gives CASSFQQGANNEQFF. V usage is TRBV11-2 and J usage is TRBJ2-1, with 9 bases aligning to TRBD1. V trimming: 3 bases; J trimming: 5 bases; junction bases outside the gene matches: 5. CDR3 length equals 15 residues. Germline V CDR1 and CDR2: SGHAT, FQNNGV.